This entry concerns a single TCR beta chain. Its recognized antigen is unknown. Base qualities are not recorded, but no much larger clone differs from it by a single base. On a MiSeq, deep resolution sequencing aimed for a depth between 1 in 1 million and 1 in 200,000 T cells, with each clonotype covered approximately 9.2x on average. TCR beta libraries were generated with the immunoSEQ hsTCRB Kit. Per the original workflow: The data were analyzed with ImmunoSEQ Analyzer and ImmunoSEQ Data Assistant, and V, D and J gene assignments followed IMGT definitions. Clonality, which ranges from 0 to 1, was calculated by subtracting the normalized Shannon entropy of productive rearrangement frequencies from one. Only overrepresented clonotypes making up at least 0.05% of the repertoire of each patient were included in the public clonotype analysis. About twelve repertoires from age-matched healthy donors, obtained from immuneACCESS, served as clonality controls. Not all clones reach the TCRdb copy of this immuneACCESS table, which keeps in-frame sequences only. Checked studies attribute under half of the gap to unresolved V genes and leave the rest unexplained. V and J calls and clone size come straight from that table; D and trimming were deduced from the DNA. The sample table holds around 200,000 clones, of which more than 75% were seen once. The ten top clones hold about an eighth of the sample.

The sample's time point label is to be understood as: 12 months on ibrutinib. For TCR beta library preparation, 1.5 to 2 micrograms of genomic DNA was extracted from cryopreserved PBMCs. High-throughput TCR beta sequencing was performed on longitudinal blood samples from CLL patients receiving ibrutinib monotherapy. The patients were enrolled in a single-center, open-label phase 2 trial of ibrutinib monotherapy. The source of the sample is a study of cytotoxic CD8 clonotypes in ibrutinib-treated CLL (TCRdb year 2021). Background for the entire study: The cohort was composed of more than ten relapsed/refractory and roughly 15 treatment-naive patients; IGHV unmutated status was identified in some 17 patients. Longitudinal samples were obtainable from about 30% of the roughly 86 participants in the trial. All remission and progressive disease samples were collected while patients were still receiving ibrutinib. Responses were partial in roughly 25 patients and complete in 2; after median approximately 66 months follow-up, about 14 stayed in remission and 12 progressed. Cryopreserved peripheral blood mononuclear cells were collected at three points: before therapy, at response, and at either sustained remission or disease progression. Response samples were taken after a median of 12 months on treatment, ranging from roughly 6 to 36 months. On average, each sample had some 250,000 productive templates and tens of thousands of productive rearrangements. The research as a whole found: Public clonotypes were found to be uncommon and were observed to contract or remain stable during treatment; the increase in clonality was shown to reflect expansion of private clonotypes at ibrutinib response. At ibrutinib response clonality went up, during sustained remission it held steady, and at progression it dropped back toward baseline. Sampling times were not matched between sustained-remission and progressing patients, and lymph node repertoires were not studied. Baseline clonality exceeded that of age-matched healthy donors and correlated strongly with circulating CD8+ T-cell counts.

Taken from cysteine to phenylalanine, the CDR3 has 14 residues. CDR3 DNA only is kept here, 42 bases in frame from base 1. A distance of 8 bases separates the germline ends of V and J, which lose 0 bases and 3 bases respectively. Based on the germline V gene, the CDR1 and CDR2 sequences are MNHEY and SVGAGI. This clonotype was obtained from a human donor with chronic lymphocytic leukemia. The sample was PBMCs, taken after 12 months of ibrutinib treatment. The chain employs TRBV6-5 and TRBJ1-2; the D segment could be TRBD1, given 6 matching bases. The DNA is TGTGCCAGCAGTTACTCGGACAGCTACTATGGCTACACCTTC. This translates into CASSYSDSYYGYTF.